This TCR beta chain originates from a study of CD8+CD57+ T cells in acquired aplastic anemia. Germline CDR1 SQVTM, CDR2 ANQGSEA. This CDR3 has 14 amino acids. With V trimmed by 5 bases and J by 7 bases, 9 bases remained unmatched. Using genomic DNA as the template, TCR beta VDJ and CDR3 profiling was carried out. Each CDR3 protein gets one entry after TCRdb re-called the reads with MiXCR. The sample lists 190,000 or so distinct CDR3 sequences, over 60% occurring once. Sequencing used sorted CD4+, CD8+, or CD8+CD57+ T cells (not recorded which) from PBMCs. The chain couples TRBV29-1 to TRBJ2-2; 8 nucleotides agree with TRBD2. This receptor was identified in a human donor in good health. In DNA form, the CDR3 reads TGCAGCGTTTCCCCGGCGGGGGGCCACGGGGAGCTGTTTTTT. It is translated as CSVSPAGGHGELFF.